This T cell receptor (beta chain) was sequenced during a study of brain T cells in children with intractable seizures. Clones were read by immunoSEQ multiplex PCR, and TCRdb kept only the in-frame ones, dropping some. The sample shows 78,000 or so clones, around nine tenths of them seen only once. The germline gives CDR1 SNHLY, CDR2 FYNNEI. Trimming took 7 bases from V and 1 from J, leaving 8 bases between them. The CDR3 runs 13 residues. Only cases whose brain tissue showed the highest T cell transcript signatures were sequenced. This clone was seen more than once but under ten times. The origin of this receptor is a girl aged 2-10 years with Rasmussen encephalitis and intractable seizures. Here the sequenced sample was peripheral blood, taken at surgery. The chain employs TRBV2 and TRBJ1-5; D is ambiguous. The DNA for the CDR3 is TGTGCCAGCAAGACGGGCAGCAATCAGCCCCAGCATTTT. Encoded protein: CASKTGSNQPQHF. The whole variable domain, remainder taken from reference TRBV2 and TRBJ1-5, is EPEVTQTPSHQVTQMGQEVILRCVPISNHLYFYWYRQILGQKVEFLVSFYNNEISEKSEIFDDQFSVERPDGSNFTLKIRSTKLEDSAMYFCASKTGSNQPQHFGDGTRLSIL.